This TCR beta chain appears in the sequencing data of a study of T cells after yellow fever vaccination. General study points: Repertoires sorted by FACS could include abundant clonotypes that are contaminants from the bulk population.

TCRdb re-called the 5' RACE reads with MiXCR, one entry per CDR3 protein. The repertoire has about 260,000 distinct CDR3 sequences, 10% to 15% of them found once; the top ten carry around 0.49%. This clonotype appeared a few times. Its antigen is unknown. This CDR3 has 15 residues. V was pared by 1 base and J by 9 bases, with 7 bases of the junction left unmatched. The germline gives CDR1 LGHNA, CDR2 YSLEER. This receptor was identified in a man aged 25-45 years who received the YFV17D yellow fever vaccine. This sequence joins TRBV4-3 and TRBJ2-1, with 9 bases aligning to TRBD2. The sample was CD4+ T cells sorted from PBMCs, taken 45 days after the yellow fever booster vaccination. In nucleotides, the CDR3 is TGCGCCAGCAGCCAAGGGCTAGCGGGATATCTTGAGCAGTTCTTC. Translating it yields CASSQGLAGYLEQFF.